This record covers a single T cell receptor beta chain. V lost 4 bases and J lost 5; bases outside the gene matches: 6. CDR1 SGHRS and CDR2 YFSETQ come from the germline V gene. CDR3 size: 15 residues. This entry belongs to a study of blood T cell repertoires in COVID-19. Whole-study context: Researchers got acute and convalescent COVID-19 samples from the United States, Italy and Spain.

Libraries were prepared by immunoSEQ multiplex PCR; TCRdb keeps only in-frame clonotypes and omits some of them. The data show around 64,000 clones, more than 75% seen once. What was sequenced was peripheral blood. The TCR was taken from a woman aged 18-29 years with acute or convalescent COVID-19. The chain carries TRBV5-1 and TRBJ2-3, with TRBD2 identical over 11 bases. CDR3 DNA: TGCGCCAGCAGCGGTAGCGGGGGGGCAGGAGATACGCAGTATTTT. Translating it yields CASSGSGGAGDTQYF.